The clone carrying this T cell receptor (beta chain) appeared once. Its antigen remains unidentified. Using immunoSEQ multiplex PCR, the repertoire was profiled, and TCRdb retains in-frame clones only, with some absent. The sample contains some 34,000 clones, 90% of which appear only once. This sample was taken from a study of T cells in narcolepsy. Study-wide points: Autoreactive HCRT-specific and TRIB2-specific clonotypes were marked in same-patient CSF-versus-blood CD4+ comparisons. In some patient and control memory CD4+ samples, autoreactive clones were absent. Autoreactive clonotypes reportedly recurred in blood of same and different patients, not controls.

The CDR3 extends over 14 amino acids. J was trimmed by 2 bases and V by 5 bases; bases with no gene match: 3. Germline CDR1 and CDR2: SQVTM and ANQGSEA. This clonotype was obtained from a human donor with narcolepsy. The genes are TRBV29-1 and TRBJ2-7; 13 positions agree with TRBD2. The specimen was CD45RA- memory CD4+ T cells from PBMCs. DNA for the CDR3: TGCAGCGTTCGGACTAGCGGGAGTACCTACGAGCAGTACTTC. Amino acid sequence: CSVRTSGSTYEQYF.